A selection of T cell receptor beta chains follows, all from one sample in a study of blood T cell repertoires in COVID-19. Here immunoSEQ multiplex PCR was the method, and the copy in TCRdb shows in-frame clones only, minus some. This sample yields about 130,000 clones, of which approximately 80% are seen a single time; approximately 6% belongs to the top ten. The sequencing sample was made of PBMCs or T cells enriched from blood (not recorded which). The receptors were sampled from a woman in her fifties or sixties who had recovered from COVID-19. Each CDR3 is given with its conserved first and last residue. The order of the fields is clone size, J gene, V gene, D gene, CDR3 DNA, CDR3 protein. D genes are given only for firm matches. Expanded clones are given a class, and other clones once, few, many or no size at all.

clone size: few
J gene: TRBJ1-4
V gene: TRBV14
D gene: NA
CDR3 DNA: TGTGCCAGCAGCCGAAGGTCAGGGAGGGAAAAACTGTTTTTT
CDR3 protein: CASSRRSGREKLFF

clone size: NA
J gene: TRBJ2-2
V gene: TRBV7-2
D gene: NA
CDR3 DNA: TGTGCCAGCAGCCTGGGGCGGGGCACCGGGGAGCTGTTTTTT
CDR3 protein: CASSLGRGTGELFF

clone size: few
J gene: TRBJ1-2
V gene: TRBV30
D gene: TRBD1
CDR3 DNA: TGTGCCTGGAGTATTCACAGGGGAGACTATGGCTACACCTTC
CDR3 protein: CAWSIHRGDYGYTF

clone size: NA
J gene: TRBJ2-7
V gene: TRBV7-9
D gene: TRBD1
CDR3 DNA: TGTGCCAGCAGCATGGACAGGGATAAGCCCTACGAGCAGTACTTC
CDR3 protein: CASSMDRDKPYEQYF

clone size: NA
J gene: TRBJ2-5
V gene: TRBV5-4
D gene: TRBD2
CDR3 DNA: TGTGCCAGCAGCTCTAGCGGGGGGGCCCCAGAGACCCAGTACTTC
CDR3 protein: CASSSSGGAPETQYF

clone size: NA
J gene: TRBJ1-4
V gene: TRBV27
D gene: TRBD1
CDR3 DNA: TGTGCCAGCAGCCTGGGCGGGACAGTTAATGAAAAACTGTTTTTT
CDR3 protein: CASSLGGTVNEKLFF

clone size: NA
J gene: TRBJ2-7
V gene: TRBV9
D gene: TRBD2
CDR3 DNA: TGTGCCAGCAGCGTAGGGGATTTAGCGGGGGGATCCGAGCAGTACTTC
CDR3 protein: CASSVGDLAGGSEQYF

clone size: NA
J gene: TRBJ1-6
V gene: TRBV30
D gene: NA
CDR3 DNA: TGTGCCTGGAGTGTACCAGGGTTTAATTCACCCCTCCACTTT
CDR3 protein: CAWSVPGFNSPLHF

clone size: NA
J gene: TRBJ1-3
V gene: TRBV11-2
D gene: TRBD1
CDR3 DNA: TGTGCCAGCAGCCCCCGGACAGGGGGTCAACGAAACACCATATATTTT
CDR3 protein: CASSPRTGGQRNTIYF

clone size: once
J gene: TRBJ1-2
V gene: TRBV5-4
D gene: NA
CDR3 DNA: TGTGCCAGCAGCTTGGAGGTCGGGGGGCTGGGATATGGCTACACCTTC
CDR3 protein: CASSLEVGGLGYGYTF

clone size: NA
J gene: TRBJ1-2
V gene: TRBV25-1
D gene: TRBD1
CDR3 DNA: TGTGCCAGCAGTGAATATGCAGGGGGCGGAGATGGCTACACCTTC
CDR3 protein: CASSEYAGGGDGYTF

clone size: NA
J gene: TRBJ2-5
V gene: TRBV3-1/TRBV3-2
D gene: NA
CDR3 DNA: TGTGCCAGCAGCCACCTACAAGAGACCCAGTACTTC
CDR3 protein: CASSHLQETQYF

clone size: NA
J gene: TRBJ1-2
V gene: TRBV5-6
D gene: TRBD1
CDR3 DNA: TGTGCCAGCAGCTCCTGGACAGGGGACTATGGCTACACCTTC
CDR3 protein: CASSSWTGDYGYTF

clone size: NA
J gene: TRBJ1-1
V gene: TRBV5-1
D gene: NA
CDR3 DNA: TGCGCCAGCAGCCTCAGACAGCTTAACACTGAAGCTTTCTTT
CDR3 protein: CASSLRQLNTEAFF

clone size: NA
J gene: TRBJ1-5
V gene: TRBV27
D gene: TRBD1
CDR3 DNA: TGTGCCAGCAGCCCGGGACAGGGATGGGATCAGCCCCAGCATTTT
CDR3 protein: CASSPGQGWDQPQHF

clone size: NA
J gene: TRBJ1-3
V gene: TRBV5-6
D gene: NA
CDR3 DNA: TGTGCCAGCAGCCTGATAGGGGGCTCTGGAAACACCATATATTTT
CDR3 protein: CASSLIGGSGNTIYF

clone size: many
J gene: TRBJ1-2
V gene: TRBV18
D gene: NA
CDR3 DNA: TGTGCCAGCTTCGGACAGCCAACTAACTATGGCTACACCTTC
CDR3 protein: CASFGQPTNYGYTF

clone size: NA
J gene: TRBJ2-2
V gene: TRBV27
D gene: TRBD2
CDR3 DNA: TGTGCCTCAACCCGGGGGGAATACACCGGGGAGCTGTTTTTT
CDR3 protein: CASTRGEYTGELFF

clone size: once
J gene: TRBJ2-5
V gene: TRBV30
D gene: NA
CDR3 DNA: TGTGCCCGGGGTCAGGAGACCCAGTACTTC
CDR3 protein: CARGQETQYF

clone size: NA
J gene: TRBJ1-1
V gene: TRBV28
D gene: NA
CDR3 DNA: TGTGCCAGCAGTCGGGAAGGCGAAGCTTTCTTT
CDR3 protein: CASSREGEAFF

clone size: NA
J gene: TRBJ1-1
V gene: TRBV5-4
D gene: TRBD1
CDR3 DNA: TGTGCCAGCAGCCCGGGACAGGGTACGGCTGAAGCTTTCTTT
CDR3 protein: CASSPGQGTAEAFF

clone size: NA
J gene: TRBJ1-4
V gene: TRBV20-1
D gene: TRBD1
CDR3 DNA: TGCAGTGCTAGTGAAAACAGGGGGAATGAAAAACTGTTTTTT
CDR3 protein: CSASENRGNEKLFF

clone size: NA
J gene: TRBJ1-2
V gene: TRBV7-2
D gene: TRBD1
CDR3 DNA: TGTGCCAGCAGCCTCACAGGGGTGGCAGTTGGTGGCTACACCTTC
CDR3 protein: CASSLTGVAVGGYTF

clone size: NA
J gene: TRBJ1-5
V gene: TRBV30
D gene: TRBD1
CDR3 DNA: TGTGCCTGGAGTGTGGGGGACAGGGGATCCCATCAGCCCCAGCATTTT
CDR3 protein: CAWSVGDRGSHQPQHF

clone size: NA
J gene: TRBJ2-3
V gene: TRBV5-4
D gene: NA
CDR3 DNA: TGTGCCAGCAGCTTGCGGCAGGGGGGAGATACGCAGTATTTT
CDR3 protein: CASSLRQGGDTQYF

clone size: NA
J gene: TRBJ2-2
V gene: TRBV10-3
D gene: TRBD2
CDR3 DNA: TGTGCCATCAGTGAGCCAGAGAAGCTAATGGGGGGGGAGCTCTCGAACACCGGGGAGCTGTTTTTT
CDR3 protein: CAISEPEKLMGGELSNTGELFF